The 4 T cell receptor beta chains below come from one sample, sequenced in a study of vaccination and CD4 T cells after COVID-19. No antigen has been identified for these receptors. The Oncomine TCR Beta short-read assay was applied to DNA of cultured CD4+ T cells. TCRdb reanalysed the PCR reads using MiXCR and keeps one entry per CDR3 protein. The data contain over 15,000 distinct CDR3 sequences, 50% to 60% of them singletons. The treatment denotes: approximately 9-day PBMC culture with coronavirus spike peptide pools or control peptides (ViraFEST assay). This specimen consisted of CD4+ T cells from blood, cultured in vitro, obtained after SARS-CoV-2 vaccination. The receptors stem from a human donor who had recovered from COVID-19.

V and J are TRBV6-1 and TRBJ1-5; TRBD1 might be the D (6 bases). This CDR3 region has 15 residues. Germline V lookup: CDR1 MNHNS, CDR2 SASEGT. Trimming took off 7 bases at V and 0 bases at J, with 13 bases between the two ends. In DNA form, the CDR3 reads TGTGCCAGCACCCCGACAGGATATAGCAATCAGCCCCAGCATTTT. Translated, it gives CASTPTGYSNQPQHF.

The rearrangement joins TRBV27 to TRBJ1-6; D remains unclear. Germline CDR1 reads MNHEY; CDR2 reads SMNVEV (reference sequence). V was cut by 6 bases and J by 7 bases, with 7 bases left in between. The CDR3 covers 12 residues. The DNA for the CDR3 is TGTGCCAGCAGCTTTTTCAATTCACCCCTCCACTTT. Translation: CASSFFNSPLHF.

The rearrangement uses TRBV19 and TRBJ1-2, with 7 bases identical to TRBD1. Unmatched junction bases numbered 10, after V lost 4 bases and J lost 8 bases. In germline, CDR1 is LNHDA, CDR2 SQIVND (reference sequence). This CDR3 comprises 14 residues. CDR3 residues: CASSTWTGPQGYTF. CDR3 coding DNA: TGTGCCAGTAGTACGTGGACAGGCCCACAGGGCTACACCTTC.

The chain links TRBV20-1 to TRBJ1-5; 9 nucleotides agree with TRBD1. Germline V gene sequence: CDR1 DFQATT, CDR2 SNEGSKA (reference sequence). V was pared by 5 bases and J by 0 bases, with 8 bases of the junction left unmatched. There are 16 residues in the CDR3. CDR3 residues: CSALDRGPYSNQPQHF. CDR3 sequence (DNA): TGCAGTGCTTTGGACAGGGGCCCGTATAGCAATCAGCCCCAGCATTTT.